These T cell receptor beta chains were read from a single sample in a study of cytomegalovirus exposure and HLA in healthy donors. The table came from immunoSEQ multiplex PCR; TCRdb's copy has only in-frame clones and leaves some out. Found here are tens of thousands of clones, roughly 78% of them singletons; the top ten hold about 7.3%. Sequences were obtained from PBMCs. The receptors shown here come from a man aged 30-40 years in good health and CMV-seronegative. Both conserved end residues are part of each CDR3. The D gene is left open where the match is weak. Expanded clones are given a class, and other clones once, few, many or no size at all.

D	V	size	J	CDR3	DNA
-	TRBV5-1	-	TRBJ1-2	CASSLLSRRANYGYTF	TGCGCCAGCAGCTTGCTCTCACGGAGAGCTAACTATGGCTACACCTTC
TRBD1	TRBV7-2	few	TRBJ2-6	CASSVTGTALSGANVLTF	TGTGCCAGCAGCGTGACCGGGACAGCTCTATCTGGGGCCAACGTCCTGACTTTC
-	TRBV19	-	TRBJ1-3	CASSMPGGTGNTIYF	TGTGCCAGTAGTATGCCGGGAGGGACTGGAAACACCATATATTTT
TRBD2	TRBV6-1	-	TRBJ2-1	CASSDRSGTGYNEQFF	TGTGCCAGCAGTGACCGTAGCGGGACCGGCTACAATGAGCAGTTCTTC
-	TRBV7-3	-	TRBJ2-3	CASSLSASSGTDTQYF	TGTGCCAGCAGCTTAAGTGCTAGCTCGGGCACAGATACGCAGTATTTT
-	TRBV21-1	-	TRBJ1-1	CASSQQGEGCTEAFF	TGTGCCAGCAGCCAACAGGGGGAGGGCTGCACTGAAGCTTTCTTT
-	TRBV7-2	-	TRBJ2-5	CASSSQRSPVPWNF	TGTGCCAGCAGCTCTCAGAGGTCTCCCGTCCCATGGAACTTC
TRBD2	TRBV14	-	TRBJ2-7	CASSALANEQYF	TGTGCCAGCAGCGCACTAGCGAACGAGCAGTACTTC
-	TRBV5-4	once	TRBJ2-7	CASSLTGLEQYF	TGTGCCAGCAGCTTAACAGGGCTCGAGCAGTACTTC
-	TRBV9	-	TRBJ2-7	CASSVGGGLEQYF	TGTGCCAGCAGCGTAGGGGGGGGGCTGGAGCAGTACTTC
TRBD1	TRBV15	-	TRBJ1-4	CATSRPEGATNEKLFF	TGTGCCACCAGCAGGCCCGAGGGGGCTACTAATGAAAAACTGTTTTTT
-	TRBV5-1	-	TRBJ1-4	CASSWNGSGEKLFF	TGCGCCAGCAGCTGGAATGGGTCGGGTGAAAAACTGTTTTTT
-	TRBV5-4	-	TRBJ2-4	CASSLVGTPRRSF	TGTGCCAGCAGCTTGGTTGGGACACCCCGCAGGAGCTTC
-	TRBV20-1	-	TRBJ2-1	CRDRSYNEQFF	TGCAGAGACAGGTCCTACAATGAGCAGTTCTTC
-	TRBV10-1	-	TRBJ2-1	CASSVTLGMDEQFF	TGCGCCAGCAGTGTGACACTTGGTATGGATGAGCAGTTCTTC
TRBD1	TRBV2	-	TRBJ2-2	CASKDRGGVGLFF	TGTGCCAGCAAAGACAGGGGAGGTGTAGGGCTGTTTTTT
-	TRBV6-1	-	TRBJ2-7	CASREGRQEAYEQYF	TGTGCCAGCAGGGAAGGGAGGCAGGAAGCCTACGAGCAGTACTTC
-	TRBV30	-	TRBJ1-5	CAWSAINSNQPQHF	TGTGCCTGGAGTGCCATCAATAGCAATCAGCCCCAGCATTTT
-	TRBV30	-	TRBJ2-1	CAWNIGQLYNEQFF	TGTGCCTGGAATATCGGACAGTTATACAATGAGCAGTTCTTC
TRBD1	TRBV29-1	-	TRBJ1-1	CSVATGVGTEAFF	TGCAGCGTAGCGACAGGGGTTGGCACTGAAGCTTTCTTT
-	TRBV7-9	-	TRBJ2-3	CASSLGSGHSTDTQYF	TGTGCCAGCAGCTTAGGTAGCGGACATAGCACAGATACGCAGTATTTT
-	TRBV5-8	-	TRBJ2-1	CASSFERGYNEQFF	TGTGCCAGCAGCTTTGAACGGGGCTACAATGAGCAGTTCTTC
-	TRBV4-1	-	TRBJ2-1	CASSQVGRAAYNEQFF	TGCGCCAGCAGCCAAGTCGGGAGAGCGGCCTACAATGAGCAGTTCTTC
TRBD1	TRBV5-1	-	TRBJ2-2	CASSSDRGQDTGELFF	TGCGCCAGCAGCTCGGACAGGGGGCAGGACACCGGGGAGCTGTTTTTT
-	TRBV19	-	TRBJ2-5	CASRDSFQETQYF	TGTGCCAGTAGGGACAGCTTCCAAGAGACCCAGTACTTC
TRBD2	TRBV4-2	few	TRBJ2-3	CASSHTSGGATDTQYF	TGTGCCAGCAGCCACACTAGCGGGGGGGCCACAGATACGCAGTATTTT
-	TRBV19	few	TRBJ1-2	CASSMSGVYYGYTF	TGTGCCAGTAGTATGTCGGGGGTGTACTATGGCTACACCTTC
-	TRBV2	few	TRBJ2-3	CASSSRHTDTQYF	TGTGCCAGCAGTTCCAGACACACAGATACGCAGTATTTT
-	TRBV5-1	-	TRBJ2-7	CASSLAQSGITYEQYF	TGCGCCAGCAGCTTGGCCCAATCAGGGATTACCTACGAGCAGTACTTC
-	TRBV10-3	-	TRBJ1-5	CAISDGRANQPQHF	TGTGCCATCAGTGATGGCAGGGCTAATCAGCCCCAGCATTTT
TRBD1	TRBV5-1	-	TRBJ1-1	CASSLATDRGDEAFF	TGCGCCAGCAGCTTGGCGACTGACAGGGGGGATGAAGCTTTCTTT
-	TRBV11-2	-	TRBJ1-1	CASRLTAMNTEAFF	TGTGCCAGCAGGTTAACAGCTATGAACACTGAAGCTTTCTTT
-	TRBV4-3	few	TRBJ1-5	CASSQEPGSGQPQHF	TGCGCCAGCAGCCAAGAACCGGGGTCAGGTCAGCCCCAGCATTTT
TRBD1	TRBV18	-	TRBJ1-1	CASSPPTGMTDEAFF	TGTGCCAGCTCACCACCGACAGGGATGACCGATGAAGCTTTCTTT
TRBD1	TRBV28	-	TRBJ1-2	CASSLRNPYRGRGYTF	TGTGCCAGCAGTTTACGGAACCCGTACAGGGGGCGTGGCTACACCTTC
-	TRBV11-2	-	TRBJ2-1	CASSPGAGVSYNEQFF	TGTGCCAGCAGCCCAGGGGCAGGAGTTTCCTACAATGAGCAGTTCTTC
TRBD2	TRBV2	-	TRBJ2-5	CASSETSSGYQETQYF	TGTGCCAGCAGTGAGACTAGCTCCGGGTACCAAGAGACCCAGTACTTC
TRBD1	TRBV28	-	TRBJ2-7	CASSFRQGMAYEQYF	TGTGCCAGCAGTTTCCGACAGGGGATGGCTTATGAGCAGTACTTC
-	TRBV4-3	-	TRBJ1-2	CASSQEVTQPPINYGYTF	TGCGCCAGCAGCCAAGAAGTCACACAGCCACCAATAAACTATGGCTACACCTTC
-	TRBV29-1	-	TRBJ2-7	CSVENSGENYEQYF	TGCAGCGTTGAAAACTCAGGGGAAAACTACGAGCAGTACTTC
-	TRBV9	once	TRBJ1-2	CASSVQGNDYGYTF	TGTGCCAGCAGCGTTCAGGGAAATGACTATGGCTACACCTTC
-	TRBV6-5	-	TRBJ1-2	CASSQGNYYGYTF	TGTGCCAGCAGTCAGGGCAATTACTATGGCTACACCTTC
TRBD2	TRBV5-1	-	TRBJ2-1	CASSLGLAGWDNEQFF	TGCGCCAGCAGCTTGGGACTAGCGGGATGGGACAATGAGCAGTTCTTC
TRBD1	TRBV25-1	-	TRBJ1-2	CASSDYGQEIYGYTF	TGTGCCAGCAGTGATTACGGACAGGAGATCTATGGCTACACCTTC
TRBD1	TRBV19	-	TRBJ1-1	CASSIRGKTGSFIFF	TGTGCCAGTAGTATTAGAGGGAAGACAGGGAGTTTTATTTTCTTT
-	TRBV5-1	-	TRBJ2-2	CASSLGTRALNTGELFF	TGCGCCAGCAGCTTAGGTACGCGGGCTCTAAACACCGGGGAGCTGTTTTTT
-	TRBV9	-	TRBJ2-3	CASSPQGSNLGTQYF	TGTGCCAGCAGCCCTCAGGGTTCCAACCTAGGTACGCAGTATTTT
TRBD1	TRBV2	-	TRBJ2-3	CASSEGPGTGGPADTQYF	TGTGCCAGCAGTGAAGGTCCCGGGACAGGGGGCCCAGCAGATACGCAGTATTTT
-	TRBV13	few	TRBJ1-1	CASSLVVHTEAFF	TGTGCCAGCAGCTTAGTAGTCCACACTGAAGCTTTCTTT
TRBD2	TRBV13	-	TRBJ2-2	CASSPLTSGRVTGELFF	TGTGCCAGCAGCCCCCTGACTAGCGGGAGAGTCACCGGGGAGCTGTTTTTT
-	TRBV7-8	-	TRBJ1-1	CASSRDRNTEAFF	TGTGCCAGCAGTAGAGACAGGAACACTGAAGCTTTCTTT
TRBD1	TRBV5-1	-	TRBJ2-6	CASSLWTGTVSGANVLTF	TGCGCCAGCAGTCTCTGGACAGGGACTGTCTCTGGGGCCAACGTCCTGACTTTC